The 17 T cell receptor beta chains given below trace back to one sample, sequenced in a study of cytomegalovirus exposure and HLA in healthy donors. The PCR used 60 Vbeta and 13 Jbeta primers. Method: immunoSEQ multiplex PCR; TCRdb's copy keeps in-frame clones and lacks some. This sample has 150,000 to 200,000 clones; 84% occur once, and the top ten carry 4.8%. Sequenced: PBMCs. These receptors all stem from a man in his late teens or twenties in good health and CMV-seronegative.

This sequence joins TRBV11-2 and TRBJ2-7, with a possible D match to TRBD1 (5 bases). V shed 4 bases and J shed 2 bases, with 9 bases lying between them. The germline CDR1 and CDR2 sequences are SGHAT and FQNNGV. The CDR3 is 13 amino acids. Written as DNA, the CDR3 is TGTGCCAGCAGCTCGACAGAAACCTACGAGCAGTACTTC. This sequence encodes CASSSTETYEQYF.

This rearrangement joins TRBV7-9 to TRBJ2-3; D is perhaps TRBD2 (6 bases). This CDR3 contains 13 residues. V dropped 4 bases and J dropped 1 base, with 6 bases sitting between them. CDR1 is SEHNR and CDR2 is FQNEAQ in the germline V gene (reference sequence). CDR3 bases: TGTGCCAGCAGCTGGGGGGGCACAGATACGCAGTATTTT. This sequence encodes CASSWGGTDTQYF.

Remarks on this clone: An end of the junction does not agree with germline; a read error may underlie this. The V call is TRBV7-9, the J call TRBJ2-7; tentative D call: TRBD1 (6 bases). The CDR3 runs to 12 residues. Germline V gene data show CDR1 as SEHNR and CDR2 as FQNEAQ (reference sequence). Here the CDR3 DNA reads TGTTCCAGCAGCTTTGGCCGGGACATACTGCACTTC. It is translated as CSSSFGRDILHF.

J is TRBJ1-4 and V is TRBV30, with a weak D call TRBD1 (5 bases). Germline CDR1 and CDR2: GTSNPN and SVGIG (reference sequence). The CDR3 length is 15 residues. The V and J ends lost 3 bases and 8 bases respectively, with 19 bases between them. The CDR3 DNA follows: TGTGCCTGGAGCCGAGCAGGGCTAATTCCCGAAAAACTGTTTTTT. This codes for CAWSRAGLIPEKLFF. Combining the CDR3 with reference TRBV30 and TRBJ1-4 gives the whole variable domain SQTIHQWPATLVQPVGSPLSLECTVEGTSNPNLYWYRQAAGRGLQLLFYSVGIGQISSEVPQNLSASRPQDRQFILSSKKLLLSDSGFYLCAWSRAGLIPEKLFFGSGTQLSVL.

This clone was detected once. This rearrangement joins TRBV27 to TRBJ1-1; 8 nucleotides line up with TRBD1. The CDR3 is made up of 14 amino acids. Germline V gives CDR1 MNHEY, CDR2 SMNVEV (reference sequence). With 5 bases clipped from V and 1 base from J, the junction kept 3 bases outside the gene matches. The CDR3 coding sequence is TGTGCCAGCAGTCCCGGACAGGGGAACACTGAAGCTTTCTTT. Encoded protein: CASSPGQGNTEAFF.

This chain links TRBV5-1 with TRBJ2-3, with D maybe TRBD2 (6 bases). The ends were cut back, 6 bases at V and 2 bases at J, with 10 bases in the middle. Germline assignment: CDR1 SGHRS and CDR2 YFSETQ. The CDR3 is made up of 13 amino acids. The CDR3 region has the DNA TGCGCCAGCAAGTGGGAGGTCACAGATACGCAGTATTTT. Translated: CASKWEVTDTQYF.

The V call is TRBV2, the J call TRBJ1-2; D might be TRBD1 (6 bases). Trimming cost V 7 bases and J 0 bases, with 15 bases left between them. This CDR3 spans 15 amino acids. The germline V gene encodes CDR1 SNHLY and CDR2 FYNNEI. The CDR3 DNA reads TGTGCCAGCAAGCGGACAGCCTTAACTAACTATGGCTACACCTTC. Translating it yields CASKRTALTNYGYTF.

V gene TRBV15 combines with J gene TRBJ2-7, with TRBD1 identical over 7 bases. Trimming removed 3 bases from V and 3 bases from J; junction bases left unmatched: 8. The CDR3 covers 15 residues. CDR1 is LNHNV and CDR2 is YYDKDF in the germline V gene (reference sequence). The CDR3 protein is CATSSQPGQIYEQYF. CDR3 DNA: TGTGCCACCAGCAGCCAACCGGGACAGATCTACGAGCAGTACTTC.

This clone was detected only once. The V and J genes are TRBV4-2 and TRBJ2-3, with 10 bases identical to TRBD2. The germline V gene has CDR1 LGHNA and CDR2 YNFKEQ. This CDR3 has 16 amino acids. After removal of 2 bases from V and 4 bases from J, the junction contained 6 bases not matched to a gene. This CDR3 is CASSQNQRGGPDTQYF. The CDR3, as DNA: TGTGCCAGCAGCCAAAACCAGCGGGGGGGCCCAGATACGCAGTATTTT.

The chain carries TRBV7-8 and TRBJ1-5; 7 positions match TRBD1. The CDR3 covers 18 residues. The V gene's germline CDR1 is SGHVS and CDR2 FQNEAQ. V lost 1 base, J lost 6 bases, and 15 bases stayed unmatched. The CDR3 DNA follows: TGTGCCAGCAGCTTAGGGCGGATGCCTCAGGGGGGACGTCAGCCCCAGCATTTT. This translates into CASSLGRMPQGGRQPQHF.

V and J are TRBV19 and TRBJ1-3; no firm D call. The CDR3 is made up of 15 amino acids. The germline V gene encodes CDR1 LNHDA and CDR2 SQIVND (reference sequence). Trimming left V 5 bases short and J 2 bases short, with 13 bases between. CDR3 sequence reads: CASSPTLEAGNTIYF. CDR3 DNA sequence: TGTGCCAGTAGTCCCACCCTCGAGGCTGGAAACACCATATATTTT. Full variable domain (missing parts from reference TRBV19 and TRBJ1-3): DGGITQSPKYLFRKEGQNVTLSCEQNLNHDAMYWYRQDPGQGLRLIYYSQIVNDFQKGDIAEGYSVSREKKESFPLTVTSAQKNPTAFYLCASSPTLEAGNTIYFGEGSWLTVV.

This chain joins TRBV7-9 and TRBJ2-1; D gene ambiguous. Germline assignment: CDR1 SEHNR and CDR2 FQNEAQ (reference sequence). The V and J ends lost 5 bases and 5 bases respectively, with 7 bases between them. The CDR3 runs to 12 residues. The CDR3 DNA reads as TGTGCCAGCAGCGCCGCTAACAATGAGCAGTTCTTC. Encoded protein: CASSAANNEQFF.

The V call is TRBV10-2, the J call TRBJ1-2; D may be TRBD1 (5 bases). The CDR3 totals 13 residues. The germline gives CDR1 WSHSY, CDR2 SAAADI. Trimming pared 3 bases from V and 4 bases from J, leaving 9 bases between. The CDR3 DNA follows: TGCGCCAGCAGTGACAGGGCCCCCTATGGCTACACCTTC. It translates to CASSDRAPYGYTF.

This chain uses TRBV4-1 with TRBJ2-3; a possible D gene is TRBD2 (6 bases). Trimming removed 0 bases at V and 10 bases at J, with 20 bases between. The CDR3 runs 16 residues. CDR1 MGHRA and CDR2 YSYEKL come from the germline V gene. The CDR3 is CASSQDLAFEGRPQYF. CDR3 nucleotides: TGCGCCAGCAGCCAAGATTTGGCGTTCGAAGGGAGGCCGCAGTATTTT.

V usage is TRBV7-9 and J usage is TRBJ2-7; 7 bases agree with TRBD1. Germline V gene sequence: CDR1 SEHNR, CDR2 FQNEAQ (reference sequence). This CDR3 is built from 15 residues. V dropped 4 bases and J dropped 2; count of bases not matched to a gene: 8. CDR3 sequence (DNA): TGTGCCAGCAGCTCTCGACAGGGTGGCCCCTACGAGCAGTACTTC. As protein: CASSSRQGGPYEQYF. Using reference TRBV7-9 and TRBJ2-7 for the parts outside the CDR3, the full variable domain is DTGVSQNPRHKITKRGQNVTFRCDPISEHNRLYWYRQTLGQGPEFLTYFQNEAQLEKSRLLSDRFSAERPKGSFSTLEIQRTEQGDSAMYLCASSSRQGGPYEQYFGPGTRLTVT.

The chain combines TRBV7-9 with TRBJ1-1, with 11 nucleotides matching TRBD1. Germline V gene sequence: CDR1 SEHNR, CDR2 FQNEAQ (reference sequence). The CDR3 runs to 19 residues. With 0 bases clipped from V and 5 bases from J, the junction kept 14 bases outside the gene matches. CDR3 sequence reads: CASSLARLRDRGFWTEAFF. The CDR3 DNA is TGTGCCAGCAGCTTAGCGCGTTTGAGGGACAGGGGGTTTTGGACTGAAGCTTTCTTT. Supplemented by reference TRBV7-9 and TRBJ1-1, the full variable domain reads DTGVSQNPRHKITKRGQNVTFRCDPISEHNRLYWYRQTLGQGPEFLTYFQNEAQLEKSRLLSDRFSAERPKGSFSTLEIQRTEQGDSAMYLCASSLARLRDRGFWTEAFFGQGTRLTVV.

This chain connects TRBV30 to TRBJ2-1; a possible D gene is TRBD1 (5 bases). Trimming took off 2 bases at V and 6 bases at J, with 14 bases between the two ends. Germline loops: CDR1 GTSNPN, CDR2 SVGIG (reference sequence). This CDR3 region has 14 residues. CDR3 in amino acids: CAWSISRVGNEQFF. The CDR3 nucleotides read TGTGCCTGGAGTATCAGCAGGGTGGGCAATGAGCAGTTCTTC.